This TCR beta chain was identified during a study of STAT5B mutations in CD4+ large granular lymphocyte leukemia. The CDR3 has 13 residues. Between the trimmed V and J ends, which lost 4 bases and 2 bases, there was a span of 9 bases. Germline-derived CDR1 and CDR2 are SGHRS and YFSETQ. Study-wide results and limits: Compared with healthy controls (2/35), patient top clones favored TRBV06 (8/27).

Original handling: Productive clonotypes were detectable down to 2.59 x 10-5 frequency. Repertoires were generated with immunoSEQ multiplex PCR, while TCRdb's copy carries only in-frame clones and drops some. V, J and clone size derive from that table, while D and trimming were established from the DNA sequence. Here the sample spans some 29,000 clones, over 70% being singletons. With regard to this clone: The antigen remains unidentified.

Sequences were obtained from CD4+ T cells from blood buffy coats. The TCR originated in a human donor in good health. The V gene is TRBV5-1, the J gene TRBJ2-5; D ambiguous. CDR3 sequence: CASSPEPQETQYF. The DNA of the CDR3 is TGCGCCAGCAGCCCCGAGCCTCAAGAGACCCAGTACTTC.